This TCR beta chain was found in a study of shared clonotypes between healthy human individuals. Turning to the study itself: Two female and a few male donors aged 18 to 49 were enrolled. Three plates each covered CD4 naive and memory; CD8 naive two, CD8 memory one. General study points: Larger estimated richness was generally recorded for naive subsets relative to memory subsets.

Assay: immunoSEQ multiplex PCR; the TCRdb copy retains only in-frame clones and omits some. The profile shows millions of clones, over 85% of them singletons. Free of recent acute infections or vaccinations, the donors were healthy HIV-negative adults. This clone is a singleton in its sample. Its antigen is unknown. The sample taken for sequencing was naive CD4+ T cells sorted from blood. Stated subset: CD45RA+ positively selected. The clonotype was recovered from a man younger than 35 in good health.

The DNA of the CDR3 is TGTGCCAGCAGTGATCGAGGACTAGCGGGGGAGATCTACAATGAGCAGTTCTTC. It specifies CASSDRGLAGEIYNEQFF. The rearrangement uses TRBV2 and TRBJ2-1; 13 nucleotides match TRBD2. The CDR3 has 18 amino acids. With V trimmed by 3 bases and J by 3 bases, 8 bases remained unmatched. CDR1 and CDR2 from the germline V gene are SNHLY and FYNNEI.